These T cell receptor beta chains were read from a single sample in a study of cytomegalovirus exposure and HLA in healthy donors. Libraries were prepared by immunoSEQ multiplex PCR; TCRdb keeps only in-frame clonotypes and omits some of them. Of 80,000 to 95,000 clones in the sample, approximately 96% were seen once. Source material: PBMCs. The source of these receptors is a woman under 30 in good health and CMV-seronegative. Each CDR3 is given with its conserved first and last residue. Fields, in order: V gene, D gene, J gene, CDR3 protein, CDR3 DNA. A D gene is named only where the DNA matches it firmly.

V: TRBV9
D: .
J: TRBJ2-2
CDR3: CASSARLGTILTGELFF
DNA: TGTGCCAGCAGCGCGAGACTAGGGACGATCTTAACCGGGGAGCTGTTTTTT

V: TRBV28
D: .
J: TRBJ2-1
CDR3: CASSFREQFF
DNA: TGTGCCAGCAGTTTTCGGGAGCAGTTCTTC

V: TRBV18
D: .
J: TRBJ2-7
CDR3: CASSPSLLDEQYF
DNA: TGTGCCAGCTCACCGAGCCTCTTAGACGAGCAGTACTTC

V: TRBV4-1
D: .
J: TRBJ1-5
CDR3: CASSQDSSANSNQPQHF
DNA: TGCGCCAGCAGCCAAGATTCAAGCGCGAATAGCAATCAGCCCCAGCATTTT

V: TRBV9
D: .
J: TRBJ2-6
CDR3: CASSSHGLGGVLTF
DNA: TGTGCCAGCAGCTCCCACGGTCTTGGGGGGGTCCTGACTTTC

V: TRBV28
D: TRBD1
J: TRBJ1-2
CDR3: CASSSPGGWGYGYTF
DNA: TGTGCCAGCAGTTCCCCAGGGGGCTGGGGCTATGGCTACACCTTC

V: TRBV5-6
D: TRBD2
J: TRBJ2-2
CDR3: CASSLGQRELPGELFF
DNA: TGTGCCAGCAGCTTGGGCCAGCGGGAGTTGCCCGGGGAGCTGTTTTTT

V: TRBV7-8
D: TRBD1
J: TRBJ2-4
CDR3: CASSLGGRQGENIQYF
DNA: TGTGCCAGCAGCTTAGGAGGCCGACAGGGTGAAAACATTCAGTACTTC

V: TRBV15
D: TRBD1
J: TRBJ2-1
CDR3: CATSRAVGQGGEQFF
DNA: TGTGCCACCAGCAGAGCCGTGGGACAGGGGGGTGAGCAGTTCTTC

V: TRBV5-4
D: .
J: TRBJ2-1
CDR3: CASSLFRGRGANDEQFF
DNA: TGTGCCAGCAGCTTGTTTCGCGGCAGGGGGGCGAATGATGAGCAGTTCTTC